This T cell receptor (beta chain) was identified in a study of shared clonotypes between healthy human individuals. The data were produced by immunoSEQ multiplex PCR, yet TCRdb's version contains in-frame clones alone and is incomplete. This table holds approximately 2,000,000 clones, around 92% found once. The material sequenced was naive CD4+ T cells from PBMCs. Noted subset: CD45RA+ positively selected. The clonotype was recovered from a man younger than 30 in good health. Some clones in this sample may be carry-over from other donors' samples.

CDR3 DNA: TGTGCCACCTCGACCCCATGGACAGGGGGTGGCTCCTACAATGAGCAGTTCTTC. Translating it yields CATSTPWTGGGSYNEQFF. The chain joins TRBV2 to TRBJ2-1; 10 bases align to TRBD1. Germline V gives CDR1 SNHLY, CDR2 FYNNEI. After removal of 10 bases from V and 0 bases from J, the junction contained 15 bases not matched to a gene. CDR3 length: 18 residues.